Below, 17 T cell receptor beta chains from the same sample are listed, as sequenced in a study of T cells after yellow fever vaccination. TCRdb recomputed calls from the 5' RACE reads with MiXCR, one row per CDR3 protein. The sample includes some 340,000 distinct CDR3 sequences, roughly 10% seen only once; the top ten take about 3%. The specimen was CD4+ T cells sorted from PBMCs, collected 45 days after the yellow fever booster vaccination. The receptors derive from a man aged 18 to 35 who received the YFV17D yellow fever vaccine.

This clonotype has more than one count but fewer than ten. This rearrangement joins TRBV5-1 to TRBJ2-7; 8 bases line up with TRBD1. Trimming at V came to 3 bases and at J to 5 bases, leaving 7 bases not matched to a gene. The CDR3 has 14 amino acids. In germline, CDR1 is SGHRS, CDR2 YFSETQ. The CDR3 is CASSWGAGGNEQYV. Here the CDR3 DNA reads TGCGCCAGCAGCTGGGGGGCAGGGGGCAACGAGCAGTACGTC.

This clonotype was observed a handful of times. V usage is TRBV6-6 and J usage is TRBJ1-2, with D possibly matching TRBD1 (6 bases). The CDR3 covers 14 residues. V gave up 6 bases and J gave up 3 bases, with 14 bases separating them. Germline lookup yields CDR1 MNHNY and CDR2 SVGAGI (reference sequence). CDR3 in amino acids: CASRVQGQDYGYTF. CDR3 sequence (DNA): TGTGCCAGCAGGGTTCAGGGACAAGACTATGGCTACACCTTC.

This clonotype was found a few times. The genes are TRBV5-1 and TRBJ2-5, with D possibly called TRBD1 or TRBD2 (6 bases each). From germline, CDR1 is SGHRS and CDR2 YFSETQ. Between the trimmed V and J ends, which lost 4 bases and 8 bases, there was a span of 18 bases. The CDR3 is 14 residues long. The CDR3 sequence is CASSPGAEAGTQYF. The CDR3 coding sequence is TGCGCCAGCAGCCCGGGGGCGGAGGCAGGAACCCAGTACTTC.

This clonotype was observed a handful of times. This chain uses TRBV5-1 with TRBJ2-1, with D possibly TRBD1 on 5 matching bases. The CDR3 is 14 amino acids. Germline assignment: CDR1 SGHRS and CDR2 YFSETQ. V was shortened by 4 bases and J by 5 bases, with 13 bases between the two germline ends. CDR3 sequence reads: CASSVQASDNEQFF. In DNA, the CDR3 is TGCGCCAGCAGCGTACAGGCGTCTGACAATGAGCAGTTCTTC.

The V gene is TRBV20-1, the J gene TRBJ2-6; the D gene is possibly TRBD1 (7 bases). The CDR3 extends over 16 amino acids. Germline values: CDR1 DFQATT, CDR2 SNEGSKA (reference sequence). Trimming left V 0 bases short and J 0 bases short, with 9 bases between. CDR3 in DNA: TGCAGTGCTAGAGATCAGGGGGGCTCTGGGGCCAACGTCCTGACTTTC. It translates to CSARDQGGSGANVLTF.

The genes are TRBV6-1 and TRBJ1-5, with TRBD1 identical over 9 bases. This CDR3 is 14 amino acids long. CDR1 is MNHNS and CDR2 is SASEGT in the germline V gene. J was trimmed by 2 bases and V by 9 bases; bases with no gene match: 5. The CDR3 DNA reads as TGTGCCAGGGTGACAGGGGGATGCAATCAGCCCCAGCATTTT. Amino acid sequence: CARVTGGCNQPQHF.

The chain's CDR3 is CASSQGTPIAVYEQYF. CDR3 coding DNA: TGCGCCAGCAGCCAAGGGACTCCTATCGCTGTCTACGAGCAGTACTTC. The chain is built from TRBV4-3 and TRBJ2-7, with D possibly TRBD2 on 5 matching bases. The CDR3 consists of 16 residues. Germline CDR1 and CDR2: LGHNA and YSLEER. Deletions cut 1 base from V and 3 bases from J, with 16 bases between.

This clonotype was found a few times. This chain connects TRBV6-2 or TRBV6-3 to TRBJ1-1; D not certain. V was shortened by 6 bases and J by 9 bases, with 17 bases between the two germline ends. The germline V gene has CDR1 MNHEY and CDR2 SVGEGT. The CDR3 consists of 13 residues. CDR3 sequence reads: CASSPNLWEQAFF. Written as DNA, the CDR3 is TGTGCCAGCAGCCCCAACCTCTGGGAACAAGCTTTCTTT.

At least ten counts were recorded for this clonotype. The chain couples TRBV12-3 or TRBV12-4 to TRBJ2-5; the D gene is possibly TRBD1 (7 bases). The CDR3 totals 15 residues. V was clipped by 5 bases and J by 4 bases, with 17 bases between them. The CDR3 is CASSAFQGGLETQYF. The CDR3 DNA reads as TGTGCCAGCAGTGCTTTTCAGGGGGGACTAGAGACCCAGTACTTC.

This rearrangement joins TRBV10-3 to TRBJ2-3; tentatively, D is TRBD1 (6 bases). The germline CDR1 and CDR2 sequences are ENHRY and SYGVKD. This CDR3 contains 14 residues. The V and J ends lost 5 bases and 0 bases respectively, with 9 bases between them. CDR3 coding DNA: TGTGCCATCAGTCACAGGGCTAGCACAGATACGCAGTATTTT. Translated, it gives CAISHRASTDTQYF.

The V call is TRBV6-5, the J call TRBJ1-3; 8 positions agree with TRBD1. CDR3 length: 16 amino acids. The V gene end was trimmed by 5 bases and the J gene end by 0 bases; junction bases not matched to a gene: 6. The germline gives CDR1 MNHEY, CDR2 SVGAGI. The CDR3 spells CASSAGQGNSGNTIYF. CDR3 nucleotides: TGTGCCAGCAGTGCCGGACAGGGAAACTCTGGAAACACCATATATTTT.

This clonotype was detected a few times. For the CDR3, the DNA is TGTGCCAGCTCACCACCGGGGCCAGGGAGAGGTGAAGCTTTCTTT. This encodes CASSPPGPGRGEAFF. The rearrangement joins TRBV18 to TRBJ1-1; D might be TRBD1 (5 bases). This CDR3 comprises 15 residues. Germline CDR1 and CDR2: KGHSH and LQKENI. V was trimmed by 0 bases and J by 7 bases, leaving 15 bases between them.

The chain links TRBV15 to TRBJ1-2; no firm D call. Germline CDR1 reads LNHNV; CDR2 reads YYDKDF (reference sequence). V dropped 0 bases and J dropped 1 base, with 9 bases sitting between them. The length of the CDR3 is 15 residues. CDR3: CATSRERRLNYGYTF. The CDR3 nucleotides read TGTGCCACCAGCAGAGAACGCAGACTTAACTATGGCTACACCTTC.

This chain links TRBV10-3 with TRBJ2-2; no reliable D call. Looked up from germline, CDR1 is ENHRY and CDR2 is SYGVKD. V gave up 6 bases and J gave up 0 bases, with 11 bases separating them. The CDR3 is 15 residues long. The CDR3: CAIRGLSTNTGELFF. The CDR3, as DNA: TGTGCCATCAGAGGTCTAAGTACGAACACCGGGGAGCTGTTTTTT.

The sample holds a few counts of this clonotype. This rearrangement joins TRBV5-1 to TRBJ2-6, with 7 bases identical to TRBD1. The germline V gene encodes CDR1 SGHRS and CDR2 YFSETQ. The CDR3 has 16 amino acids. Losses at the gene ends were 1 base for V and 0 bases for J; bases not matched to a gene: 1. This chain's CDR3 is CASSLPGGSGANVLTF. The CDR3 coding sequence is TGCGCCAGCAGCTTGCCAGGGGGCTCTGGGGCCAACGTCCTGACTTTC.

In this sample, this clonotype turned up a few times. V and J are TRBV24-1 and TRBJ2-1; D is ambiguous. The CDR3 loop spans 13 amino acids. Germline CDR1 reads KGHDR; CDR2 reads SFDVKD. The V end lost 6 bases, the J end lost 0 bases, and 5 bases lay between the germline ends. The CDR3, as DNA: TGTGCCACCAGTAAGGTCTCCTACAATGAGCAGTTCTTC. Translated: CATSKVSYNEQFF.

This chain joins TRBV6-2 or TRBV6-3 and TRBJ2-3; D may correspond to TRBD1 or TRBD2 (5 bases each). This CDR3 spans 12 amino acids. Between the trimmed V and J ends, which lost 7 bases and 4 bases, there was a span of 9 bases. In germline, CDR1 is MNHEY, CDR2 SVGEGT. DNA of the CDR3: TGTGCCAGCAAAGGGGACGCAGATACGCAGTATTTT. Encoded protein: CASKGDADTQYF.